The 2 T cell receptor beta chains below all came from one sample that was sequenced in a study of T cell changes during pregnancy in multiple sclerosis. Repertoires were generated with immunoSEQ multiplex PCR, while TCRdb's copy carries only in-frame clones and drops some. The data show about 79,000 clones, under 95% seen once. The material sequenced was CD4+ T cells from peripheral blood mononuclear cells, taken in the second trimester of pregnancy. These receptors all stem from a female donor with multiple sclerosis, enrolled in a pregnancy study.

The chain joins TRBV18 to TRBJ2-5, with a weak D call TRBD1 (7 bases). Germline lookup yields CDR1 KGHSH and CDR2 LQKENI. V shed 3 bases and J shed 5 bases, with 13 bases lying between them. There are 14 residues in the CDR3. The CDR3 loop reads CASSPGQAGETQYF. In DNA, the CDR3 is TGTGCCAGCTCACCCGGACAGGCGGGGGAGACCCAGTACTTC.

The rearrangement joins TRBV9 to TRBJ2-4, with TRBD1 matching over 7 bases. CDR3 length equals 13 residues. CDR1 SGDLS and CDR2 YYNGEE come from the germline V gene. Trimming took 3 bases from V and 5 from J; bases not matched to a gene: 2. DNA of the CDR3: TGTGCCAGCAGCGCCGGGACAGAAAACATTCAGTACTTC. It translates to CASSAGTENIQYF.